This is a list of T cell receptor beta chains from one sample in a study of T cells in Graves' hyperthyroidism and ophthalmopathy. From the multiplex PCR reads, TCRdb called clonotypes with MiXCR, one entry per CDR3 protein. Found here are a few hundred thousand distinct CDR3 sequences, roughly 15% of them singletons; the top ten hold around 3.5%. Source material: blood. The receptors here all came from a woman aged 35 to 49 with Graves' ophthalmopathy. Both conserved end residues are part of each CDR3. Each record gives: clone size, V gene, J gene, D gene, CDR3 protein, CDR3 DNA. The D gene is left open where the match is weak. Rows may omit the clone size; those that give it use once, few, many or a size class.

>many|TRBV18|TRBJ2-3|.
CASSPSAAQDTQYF
TGTGCCAGCTCACCATCGGCGGCCCAGGATACGCAGTATTTT
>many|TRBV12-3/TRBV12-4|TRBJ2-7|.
CASSFWGAREQYF
TGTGCCAGCAGTTTCTGGGGGGCTCGCGAGCAGTACTTC
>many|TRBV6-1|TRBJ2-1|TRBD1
CASSGQGGHNEQFF
TGTGCCAGCAGTGGACAGGGGGGCCACAATGAGCAGTTCTTC
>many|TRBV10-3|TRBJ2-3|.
CAISESEEGGGDTQYF
TGTGCCATCAGTGAGTCGGAGGAGGGAGGGGGAGATACGCAGTATTTT
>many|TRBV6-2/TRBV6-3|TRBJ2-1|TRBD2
CASSSVGGSSYNEQFF
TGTGCCAGCAGTTCCGTGGGGGGGAGCTCCTACAATGAGCAGTTCTTC
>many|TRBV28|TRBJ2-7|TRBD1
CASSRGQGPSYEQYF
TGTGCCAGCAGCCGGGGACAGGGGCCATCCTACGAGCAGTACTTC
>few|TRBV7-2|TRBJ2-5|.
CASSLQARGETQYF
TGTGCCAGCAGCTTACAGGCACGAGGAGAGACCCAGTACTTC
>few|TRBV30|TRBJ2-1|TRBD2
CAWRGLAGDRQQFF
TGTGCCTGGAGAGGACTAGCGGGGGATCGACAGCAGTTCTTC
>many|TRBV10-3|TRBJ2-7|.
CAISNRDGYEQYF
TGTGCCATCAGTAACCGGGACGGATACGAGCAGTACTTC
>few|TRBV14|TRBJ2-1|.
CASSQGGPSRYNEQFF
TGTGCCAGCAGCCAAGGGGGTCCTAGCCGGTACAATGAGCAGTTCTTC
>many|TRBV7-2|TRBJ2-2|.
CASSFTPQGSGELFF
TGTGCCAGCAGCTTCACGCCACAGGGCTCCGGGGAGCTGTTTTTT
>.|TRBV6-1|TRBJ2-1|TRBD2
CASSPTSGDVDNEQFF
TGTGCCAGCAGTCCGACTAGCGGGGATGTGGACAATGAGCAGTTCTTC
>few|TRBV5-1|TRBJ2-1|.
CASSFTQYNEQFF
TGCGCCAGCAGCTTTACTCAATACAATGAGCAGTTCTTC
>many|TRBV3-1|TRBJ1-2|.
CASSQDRSGFYGYTF
TGTGCCAGCAGCCAAGATCGCTCAGGGTTCTATGGCTACACCTTC
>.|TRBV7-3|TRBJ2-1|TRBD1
CASSFSGQGAVNEQFF
TGTGCCAGCAGCTTTTCTGGGCAGGGGGCGGTCAATGAGCAGTTCTTC
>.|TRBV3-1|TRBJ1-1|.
CASSQGSGVEGTEAFF
TGTGCCAGCAGCCAAGGATCCGGGGTTGAAGGCACTGAAGCTTTCTTT
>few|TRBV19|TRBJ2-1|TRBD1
CASSSPGQEIGSSSYNEQFF
TGTGCCAGTAGTTCCCCGGGACAGGAGATCGGATCCAGCTCCTACAATGAGCAGTTCTTC
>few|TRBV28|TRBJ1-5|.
CASRGIGGARQHQPQHF
TGTGCCAGCAGAGGAATCGGGGGGGCGCGGCAACATCAGCCCCAGCATTTT
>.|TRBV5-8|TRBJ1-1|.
CASSPPWTEAFF
TGTGCCAGCAGCCCCCCGTGGACAGAAGCTTTCTTT
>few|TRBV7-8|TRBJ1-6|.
CASSWGGLYSPLHF
TGTGCCAGCAGCTGGGGGGGGCTCTATTCACCCCTCCACTTT
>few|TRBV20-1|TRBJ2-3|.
CSARGGAVDTQYF
TGCAGTGCTAGAGGGGGGGCCGTAGATACGCAGTATTTT
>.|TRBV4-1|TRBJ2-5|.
CASSQDWGIETQYF
TGCGCCAGCAGCCAAGACTGGGGAATTGAGACCCAGTACTTC